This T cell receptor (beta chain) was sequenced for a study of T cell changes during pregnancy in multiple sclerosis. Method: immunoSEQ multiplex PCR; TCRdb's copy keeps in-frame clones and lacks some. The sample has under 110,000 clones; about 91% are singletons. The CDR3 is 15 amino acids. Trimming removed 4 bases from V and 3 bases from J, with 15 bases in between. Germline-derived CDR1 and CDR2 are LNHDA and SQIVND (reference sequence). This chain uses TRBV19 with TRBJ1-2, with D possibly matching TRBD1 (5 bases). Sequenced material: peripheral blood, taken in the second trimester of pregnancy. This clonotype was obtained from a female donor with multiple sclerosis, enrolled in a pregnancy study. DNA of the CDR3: TGTGCCAGTAGTAAGATGTCAGGGTCGGACTATGGCTACACCTTC. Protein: CASSKMSGSDYGYTF. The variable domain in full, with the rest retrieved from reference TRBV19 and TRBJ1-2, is DGGITQSPKYLFRKEGQNVTLSCEQNLNHDAMYWYRQDPGQGLRLIYYSQIVNDFQKGDIAEGYSVSREKKESFPLTVTSAQKNPTAFYLCASSKMSGSDYGYTFGSGTRLTVV.